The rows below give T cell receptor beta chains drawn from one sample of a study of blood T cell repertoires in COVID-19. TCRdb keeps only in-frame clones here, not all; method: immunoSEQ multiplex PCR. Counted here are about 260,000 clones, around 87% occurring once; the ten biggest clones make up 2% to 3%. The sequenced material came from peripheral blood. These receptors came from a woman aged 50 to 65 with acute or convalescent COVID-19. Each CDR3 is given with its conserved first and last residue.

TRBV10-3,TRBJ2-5,CAIRGQVEETQYF
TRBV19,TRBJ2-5,CASSVTGTNKETQYF
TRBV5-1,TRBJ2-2,CASSLIDGTSGPGELFF
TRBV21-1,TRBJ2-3,CASSKVTPEF
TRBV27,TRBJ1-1,CASRAQGGWDTEAFF
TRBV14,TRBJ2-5,CASSPLEGAGTQYF
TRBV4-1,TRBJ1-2,CASSQGGGRGYTF
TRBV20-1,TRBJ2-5,CSATGETQYF
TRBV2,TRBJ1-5,CASSRTGGGNQPQHF
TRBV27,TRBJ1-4,CASSATDRGGGATNEKLFF
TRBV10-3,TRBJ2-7,CAISDPFTGTIGDEQYF
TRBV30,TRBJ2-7,CACQGARSYEQYF
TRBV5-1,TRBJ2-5,CASNRGGYGEGGTQYF
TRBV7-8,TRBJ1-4,CASSLAFERSSRGVEKLFF
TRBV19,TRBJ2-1,CASSMGDALNNEQFF
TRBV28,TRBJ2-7,CASRLQGASYEQYF
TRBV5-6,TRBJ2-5,CASSLSGRETQYF
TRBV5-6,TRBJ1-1,CASSLDRFGDTEAFF